A selection of T cell receptor beta chains follows, all from one sample in a study of blood T cell repertoires in COVID-19. The assay was immunoSEQ multiplex PCR, and TCRdb's table has in-frame clones only and misses some. The sample lists roughly 270,000 clones, roughly 87% occurring once. The sequencing sample was made of peripheral blood. Receptors originate from a man aged 18 to 29 with active or convalescent COVID-19. Each CDR3 is given without its conserved first and last residue.

>TRBV10-3|TRBJ2-7
AISEMVAGGTDEQY
>TRBV2|TRBJ1-6
ASSERGGWIRHDSPLH
>TRBV7-9|TRBJ1-1
ASSDLTANTEAF
>TRBV13|TRBJ1-1
ASSLGIRSGTEAF
>TRBV5-6|TRBJ1-6
ASSFPSDNSPLH
>TRBV5-6|TRBJ1-3
ASSLGTAGNTIY
>TRBV3-1/TRBV3-2|TRBJ2-5
ASSPLRASGGAGETQY
>TRBV7-9|TRBJ1-5
ASSSPGQNQPQH
>TRBV4-2|TRBJ1-6
ASSQDLPGTSNSPLH
>TRBV6-5|TRBJ2-2
ASSFERNTGELF
>TRBV19|TRBJ2-1
ASSGQSSYNEQF
>TRBV6-5|TRBJ1-2
ASRTGTGFNYGYT
>TRBV5-1|TRBJ1-2
ASSPNPLQGDGYT
>TRBV7-9|TRBJ2-5
ASSLARGGETQY
>TRBV4-1|TRBJ2-5
ASSQEFLRGQETQY
>TRBV7-4|TRBJ1-1
ASSPPADTPLEAF
>TRBV19|TRBJ1-3
ASSPGQVDSGNTIY
>TRBV5-1|TRBJ1-4
ASSATGSWTEKLF
>TRBV7-9|TRBJ2-3
ASSNPGGSSDTQY
>TRBV6-1|TRBJ2-7
ASSEVGAAYSYEQY
>TRBV19|TRBJ1-5
ASSWGRGSQPQH
>TRBV5-6|TRBJ1-2
ASSLAPAGAGYT
>TRBV7-8|TRBJ2-3
ASSLFGLAGGGADTDTQY
>TRBV9|TRBJ1-1
ASSVESRPSAGVRTEAF
>TRBV7-6|TRBJ2-7
ASSLAGGWYEQY
>TRBV21-1|TRBJ2-7
ASEFLDSLGKAGYEQY
>TRBV11-2|TRBJ1-1
ASSALPGTEAF